This T cell receptor beta chain was sequenced during a study of cytomegalovirus exposure and HLA in healthy donors. Turning to the study itself: Membership in the Caucasian-associated ancestry cluster was found for about four fifths of nearly 400 genotyped donors. General study results and limits: Over 150 TCR beta chains were listed as cytomegalovirus-associated. In a later analysis, common viral pathogens appeared linked to several of the most significant clusters. When a later analysis compared HLA-associated TCR beta chains with equally common others, the HLA-associated chains turned out to be more clonally expanded and to have lower generation probabilities.

Primers included in the PCR were 60 Vbeta and 13 Jbeta primers. Clones were sequenced by immunoSEQ multiplex PCR, and TCRdb holds only the in-frame ones, with some missing. The profile shows over 150,000 clones, approximately 80% of them singletons. About this clone: What it binds is not known.

The germline V and J ends were trimmed by 8 bases and 6 bases, with 7 bases remaining between them. Germline V gives CDR1 DFQATT, CDR2 SNEGSKA (reference sequence). The CDR3 is 9 amino acids. The sequenced sample was PBMCs. This clonotype was obtained from a man under 40 in good health and CMV-seropositive. The V and J genes are TRBV20-1 and TRBJ1-1; D ambiguous. DNA for the CDR3: TGCAGTTCGGGGTCTGAAGCTTTCTTT. Protein product: CSSGSEAFF.